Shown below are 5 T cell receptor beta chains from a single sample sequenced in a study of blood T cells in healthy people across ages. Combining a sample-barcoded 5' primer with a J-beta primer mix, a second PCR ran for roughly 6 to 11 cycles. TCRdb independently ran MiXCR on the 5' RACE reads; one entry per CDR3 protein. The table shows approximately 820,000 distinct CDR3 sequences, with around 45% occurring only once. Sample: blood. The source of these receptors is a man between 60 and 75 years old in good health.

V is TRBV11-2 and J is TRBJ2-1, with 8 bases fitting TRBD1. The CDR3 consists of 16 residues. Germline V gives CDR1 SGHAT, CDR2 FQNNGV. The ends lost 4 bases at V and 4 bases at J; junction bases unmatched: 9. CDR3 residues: CASSSYRGSVYNEQFF. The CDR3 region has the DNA TGTGCCAGCAGCTCCTACAGGGGGTCAGTTTACAATGAGCAGTTCTTC.

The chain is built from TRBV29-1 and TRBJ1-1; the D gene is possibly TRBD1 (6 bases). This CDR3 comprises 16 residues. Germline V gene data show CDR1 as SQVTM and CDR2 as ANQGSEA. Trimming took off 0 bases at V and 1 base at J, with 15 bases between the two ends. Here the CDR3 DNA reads TGCAGCGTTGAAGACACAGGAGACAGGTCGAACACTGAAGCTTTCTTT. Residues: CSVEDTGDRSNTEAFF.

CDR3: CASSNGPTETQYF. The CDR3 DNA sequence: TGTGCCAGCAGTAACGGGCCCACGGAGACCCAGTACTTC. This sequence joins TRBV28 and TRBJ2-7, with D unresolved. Gene TRBJ2-5 matches the end of the DNA better, so the J call may be wrong. This CDR3 region has 13 residues. Germline CDR1 reads MDHEN; CDR2 reads SYDVKM.

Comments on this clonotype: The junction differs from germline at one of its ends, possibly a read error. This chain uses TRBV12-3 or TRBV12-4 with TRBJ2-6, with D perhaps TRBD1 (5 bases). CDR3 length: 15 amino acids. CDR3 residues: CASRYESSGASVLTF. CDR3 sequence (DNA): TGTGCCAGCAGATATGAAAGCTCTGGGGCCAGCGTCCTGACTTTC.

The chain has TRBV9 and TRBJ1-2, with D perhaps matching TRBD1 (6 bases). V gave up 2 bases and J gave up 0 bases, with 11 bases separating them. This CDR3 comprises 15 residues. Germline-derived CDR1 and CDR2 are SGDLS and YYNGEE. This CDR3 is CASSVTGTPNYGYTF. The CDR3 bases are TGTGCCAGCAGCGTCACAGGGACGCCTAACTATGGCTACACCTTC.